This entry lists 26 T cell receptor beta chains sequenced from one sample in a study of blood T cell repertoires in COVID-19. The method was immunoSEQ multiplex PCR; TCRdb's version includes in-frame clones alone and lacks a portion of them. Of about 200,000 clones listed, approximately 86% are singletons. Sequences were obtained from PBMCs or T cells enriched from blood (not recorded which). The receptor set was obtained from a woman aged 40 to 55 with acute COVID-19.

The chain is built from TRBV7-8 and TRBJ2-2; D might be TRBD2 (5 bases). V lost 5 bases and J lost 8, with 15 bases in between. Germline loops: CDR1 SGHVS, CDR2 FQNEAQ. This CDR3 has 14 residues. The CDR3 reads CASSREFSRGELFF. The CDR3 coding sequence is TGTGCCAGCAGCAGGGAGTTTTCCAGGGGGGAGCTGTTTTTT.

The CDR3 DNA reads as TGTGCCAGCAGCGCAGCCGGCAGGGGATTTAATGGCTACACCTTC. It specifies CASSAAGRGFNGYTF. The V call is TRBV7-6, the J call TRBJ1-2, with D possibly being TRBD1 (6 bases). The length of the CDR3 is 15 residues. The V end lost 5 bases, the J end lost 6 bases, and 19 bases lay between the germline ends. Per germline, CDR1 SGHVS and CDR2 FNYEAQ.

The CDR3 DNA reads TGTGCCAGCGGGCTTCTAGCGGGCTTATACGAGCAGTACTTC. Its protein product is CASGLLAGLYEQYF. The chain employs TRBV28 and TRBJ2-7, with TRBD2 matching 8 bases. The CDR3 contains 14 residues. With 8 bases clipped from V and 4 bases from J, the junction kept 10 bases outside the gene matches. Germline V gene sequence: CDR1 MDHEN, CDR2 SYDVKM.

J is TRBJ1-5 and V is TRBV19; D not certain. Germline V gene data show CDR1 as LNHDA and CDR2 as SQIVND (reference sequence). The length of the CDR3 is 13 residues. Trimming cost V 4 bases and J 4 bases, with 8 bases left between them. This CDR3 is CASSTPPNQPQHF. CDR3 in DNA: TGTGCCAGTAGTACCCCCCCAAATCAGCCCCAGCATTTT.

V usage is TRBV5-5 and J usage is TRBJ1-1; D ambiguous. Trimming pared 0 bases from V and 5 bases from J, leaving 11 bases between. CDR1 is SGHKS and CDR2 is YYEKEE in the germline V gene (reference sequence). This CDR3 contains 14 residues. CDR3 sequence reads: CASSLEAVLTEAFF. The CDR3 nucleotides read TGTGCCAGCAGCTTGGAGGCAGTACTAACTGAAGCTTTCTTT.

V gene TRBV15 combines with J gene TRBJ1-2, with D possibly TRBD1 on 6 matching bases. V gave up 5 bases and J gave up 6 bases, with 13 bases separating them. This CDR3 contains 13 residues. Germline CDR1 LNHNV, CDR2 YYDKDF (reference sequence). CDR3 region: CATSPRGGDGYTF. CDR3 DNA sequence: TGTGCCACCAGCCCTAGGGGGGGTGATGGCTACACCTTC.

The chain links TRBV2 to TRBJ1-1; 9 bases align to TRBD1. The germline gives CDR1 SNHLY, CDR2 FYNNEI. The ends lost 8 bases at V and 9 bases at J; junction bases unmatched: 4. This CDR3 is built from 11 residues. This chain's CDR3 is CASGGQGKAFF. Here the CDR3 DNA reads TGTGCCAGCGGAGGACAGGGGAAAGCTTTCTTT.

This clone was found once. CDR3: CASSYRESRRADTQYF. The CDR3 DNA is TGTGCCAGCAGCTACCGGGAGTCCCGAAGGGCAGATACGCAGTATTTT. The chain has TRBV3-1 (or the pseudogene TRBV3-2) and TRBJ2-3; D possibly corresponds to TRBD2 (6 bases). In germline, CDR1 is LGHDT, CDR2 YNNKEL (reference sequence). The CDR3 is made up of 16 amino acids. Trimming cost V 5 bases and J 4 bases, with 19 bases left between them.

The chain employs TRBV5-1 and TRBJ2-1, with D possibly matching TRBD2 (5 bases). Looked up from germline, CDR1 is SGHRS and CDR2 is YFSETQ. The CDR3 has 15 amino acids. Trimming left V 2 bases short and J 2 bases short, with 11 bases between. CDR3 coding DNA: TGCGCCAGCAGCTTAATCGGGAATCCCTACAATGAGCAGTTCTTC. This sequence encodes CASSLIGNPYNEQFF.

The V and J genes are TRBV12-5 and TRBJ1-5; 9 bases align to TRBD1. Losses at the gene ends were 5 bases for V and 6 bases for J; bases not matched to a gene: 2. CDR1 is LGHNT and CDR2 is FRNRAP in the germline V gene. The CDR3 has 13 amino acids. CDR3 in DNA: TGTGCTAGTGGTGGGACAGGGTTTCAGCCCCAGCATTTT. Translated, it gives CASGGTGFQPQHF.

This chain uses TRBV28 with TRBJ1-6; no definite D call. Germline CDR1 is MDHEN and CDR2 is SYDVKM. CDR3 length: 14 amino acids. V was shortened by 6 bases and J by 10 bases, with 16 bases between the two germline ends. CDR3 region: CASRAGDVRSPLHF. The CDR3 nucleotides are TGTGCCAGCAGGGCCGGGGATGTAAGGTCACCCCTCCACTTT. The variable domain in full, with the rest retrieved from reference TRBV28 and TRBJ1-6, is DVKVTQSSRYLVKRTGEKVFLECVQDMDHENMFWYRQDPGLGLRLIYFSYDVKMKEKGDIPEGYSVSREKKERFSLILESASTNQTSMYLCASRAGDVRSPLHFGNGTRLTVT.

The V gene is TRBV19, the J gene TRBJ2-2, with TRBD2 matching 12 bases. Unmatched junction bases numbered 0, after V lost 7 bases and J lost 3 bases. CDR3 length equals 14 residues. The germline V gene has CDR1 LNHDA and CDR2 SQIVND (reference sequence). The CDR3 DNA follows: TGTGCCAGTACTAGCGGGAGGGACACCGGGGAGCTGTTTTTT. Encoded protein: CASTSGRDTGELFF.

The chain carries TRBV7-9 and TRBJ1-2; D remains ambiguous. This CDR3 is built from 16 residues. Trimming took 3 bases from V and 0 from J, leaving 14 bases between them. Germline CDR1 is SEHNR and CDR2 is FQNEAQ (reference sequence). CDR3 protein: CASSFGGSGANYGYTF. The CDR3 coding sequence is TGTGCCAGCAGCTTCGGAGGGTCCGGAGCTAACTATGGCTACACCTTC.

CDR3 DNA sequence: TGTGCCAGCAGCCTTCTCCAGGTCACCGGGGAGCTGTTTTTT. This encodes CASSLLQVTGELFF. The chain joins TRBV7-9 to TRBJ2-2; no reliable D call. From germline, CDR1 is SEHNR and CDR2 FQNEAQ (reference sequence). The germline V and J ends were trimmed by 5 bases and 4 bases, with 11 bases remaining between them. The CDR3 extends over 14 amino acids.

This clone was counted a single time. This rearrangement joins TRBV28 to TRBJ2-7; no clear D gene. The V and J ends lost 4 bases and 3 bases respectively, with 7 bases between them. The CDR3 spans 12 residues. Looked up from germline, CDR1 is MDHEN and CDR2 is SYDVKM. The CDR3: CASSSFLYEQYF. The CDR3 DNA is TGTGCCAGCAGTTCCTTCCTCTACGAGCAGTACTTC.

The V gene is TRBV7-2, the J gene TRBJ1-6; 7 bases match TRBD1. V lost 5 bases and J lost 0; bases outside the gene matches: 10. The CDR3 consists of 18 residues. Germline values: CDR1 SGHTA, CDR2 FQGNSA. The CDR3 nucleotides are TGTGCCAGCAGCGAACGACAGGGACGGAGCTCCTATAATTCACCCCTCCACTTT. This sequence encodes CASSERQGRSSYNSPLHF.

The rearrangement uses TRBV18 and TRBJ2-1; possible D gene TRBD2, 5 bases. V lost 6 bases and J lost 7, with 13 bases in between. The CDR3 is made up of 13 amino acids. Germline assignment: CDR1 KGHSH and CDR2 LQKENI. The CDR3 protein is CASSPIPGNEQFF. Here the CDR3 DNA reads TGTGCCAGCTCTCCCATTCCGGGGAATGAGCAGTTCTTC.

V is TRBV9 and J is TRBJ1-2, with D possibly being TRBD1 (6 bases). V dropped 4 bases and J dropped 2 bases, with 12 bases sitting between them. Germline V gene sequence: CDR1 SGDLS, CDR2 YYNGEE. CDR3 size: 14 residues. CDR3: CASSKQDSNYGYTF. CDR3 coding DNA: TGTGCCAGCAGCAAGCAGGACAGCAACTATGGCTACACCTTC.

V usage is TRBV28 and J usage is TRBJ2-3; 9 bases map to TRBD2. The CDR3 runs to 15 residues. J lost 6 bases, V lost 5 bases, and 9 bases had no gene match. Germline V lookup: CDR1 MDHEN, CDR2 SYDVKM. The CDR3 loop reads CASSRLAGVGDTQYF. For the CDR3, the DNA is TGTGCCAGCAGTCGTTTAGCGGGAGTAGGTGATACGCAGTATTTT.

This chain connects TRBV9 to TRBJ2-3; the D gene is possibly TRBD1 (5 bases). Germline CDR1 is SGDLS and CDR2 is YYNGEE. The CDR3 is made up of 14 amino acids. V shed 1 base and J shed 4 bases, with 10 bases lying between them. CDR3 nucleotide sequence: TGTGCCAGCAGCGTACATGGGGCGTCAGATACGCAGTATTTT. This codes for CASSVHGASDTQYF. The complete variable domain, with remaining parts taken from reference TRBV9 and TRBJ2-3, reads DSGVTQTPKHLITATGQRVTLRCSPRSGDLSVYWYQQSLDQGLQFLIQYYNGEERAKGNILERFSAQQFPDLHSELNLSSLELGDSALYFCASSVHGASDTQYFGPGTRLTVL.

V is TRBV27 and J is TRBJ2-7; TRBD2 might be the D (6 bases). The CDR3 loop spans 15 amino acids. In germline, CDR1 is MNHEY, CDR2 SMNVEV (reference sequence). Trimming stripped 3 bases from V and 1 base from J, with 13 bases between. DNA for the CDR3: TGTGCCAGCAGTTTCTACGGGAGTGGGTCCTACGAGCAGTACTTC. Its protein product is CASSFYGSGSYEQYF.

The rearrangement joins TRBV7-9 to TRBJ1-1; D is perhaps TRBD1 (5 bases). CDR1 and CDR2 from the germline V gene are SEHNR and FQNEAQ (reference sequence). The CDR3 is 13 residues long. V was pared by 3 bases and J by 5 bases, with 10 bases between. CDR3 coding DNA: TGTGCCAGCAGCTTTGGGGGGGATACTGAAGCTTTCTTT. This encodes CASSFGGDTEAFF.

This clone appeared a single time. The V call is TRBV10-3, the J call TRBJ2-7; the D gene is possibly TRBD2 (5 bases). Germline CDR1 ENHRY, CDR2 SYGVKD. V gave up 5 bases and J gave up 7 bases, with 15 bases separating them. This CDR3 comprises 13 residues. The CDR3 loop reads CAISPVVVAEQYF. For the CDR3, the DNA is TGTGCCATCAGTCCTGTGGTAGTAGCGGAGCAGTACTTC.

The V and J genes are TRBV6-5 and TRBJ1-2, with a tentative D call TRBD1 (6 bases). Germline V lookup: CDR1 MNHEY, CDR2 SVGAGI. There are 14 residues in the CDR3. V lost 6 bases, J lost 9 bases, and 20 bases lay in between. As DNA, the CDR3 is TGTGCCAGCAGCCAGACAGGACTTTCGAGCAGCTACACCTTC. Its protein is CASSQTGLSSSYTF.

The rearrangement links TRBV19 to TRBJ1-2; D is perhaps TRBD1 (6 bases). In germline, CDR1 is LNHDA, CDR2 SQIVND (reference sequence). The CDR3 runs 13 residues. The V end lost 3 bases, the J end lost 7 bases, and 12 bases lay between the germline ends. The CDR3 loop reads CASSIGQLSGYTF. The CDR3 DNA reads TGTGCCAGTAGTATTGGACAGCTTAGTGGCTACACCTTC.

The chain links TRBV2 to TRBJ1-1; tentatively, D is TRBD1 (5 bases). The CDR3 has 13 amino acids. Germline V CDR1 and CDR2: SNHLY, FYNNEI. Between the trimmed V and J ends, which lost 8 bases and 4 bases, there was a span of 14 bases. The CDR3: CASGGLSGTEAFF. CDR3 DNA: TGTGCCAGCGGGGGACTGAGTGGCACTGAAGCTTTCTTT.